This T cell receptor (beta chain) was sequenced for a study of blood T cell repertoires in COVID-19. At the level of the study: Samples of COVID-19 (acute and convalescent) were obtained from the United States, Italy and Spain. T cells, B-cell-depleted T cells, or PBMCs supplied cDNA or gDNA.

The CDR3 extends over 16 amino acids. Germline trimming cut 3 bases from V and 6 bases from J; bases unmatched to any gene: 10. CDR1 and CDR2 from the germline V gene are LGHDT and YNNKEL (reference sequence). Per the study methods: Scientists estimated how many nucleated cells there were by amplifying reference gene primers. The protocol was immunoSEQ multiplex PCR, while the TCRdb copy is restricted to in-frame clones and leaves out a portion. The DNA was the basis for D and trimming; V, J and clone size are from that table. Of over 200,000 clones listed, approximately 90% are singletons. The sequenced material came from peripheral blood. The source of this sequence is a man older than 75 with acute or convalescent COVID-19. The chain carries TRBV3-1 (or the pseudogene TRBV3-2) and TRBJ2-3; 9 nucleotides agree with TRBD1. In nucleotides, the CDR3 is TGTGCCAGCAGCCAGCAGCCACAGGGGGCGCAGGATACGCAGTATTTT. It translates to CASSQQPQGAQDTQYF.